This entry concerns a single TCR beta chain. Its antigen is not identified. CDR1 and CDR2 (germline): MNHNY, SVGAGI (reference sequence). The CDR3 extends over 16 amino acids. The junction had 10 bases not matched to a gene; V was cut back by 2 bases and J by 4 bases. Amplification of TCR beta CDR3 regions was performed using RNA transcripts as template. When the TCR CDR3 underwent first-round RT-PCR, the HTBI primer set was used. TCRdb itself ran the multiplex PCR reads through MiXCR, one entry per CDR3 protein. The data hold around 530,000 distinct CDR3 sequences, with 17% observed a single time. The data originate from a study of T cells in Graves' hyperthyroidism and ophthalmopathy. Whole-study context: Any treatment followed the collection of peripheral blood at initial diagnosis. Study conclusions and caveats: Appearing also in blood were most of the thyroid clonotypes expanded above 0.001.

This chain uses TRBV6-6 with TRBJ1-2; 7 nucleotides agree with TRBD1. The source is a woman between 18 and 29 years old with Graves' ophthalmopathy. Sample: blood. CDR3 DNA: TGTGCCAGCAGTTACCTGGTTGGGGGACAGACCTATGGCTACACCTTC. Residues: CASSYLVGGQTYGYTF.